The T cell receptor beta chain described here comes from a study of shared clonotypes between healthy human individuals. At the level of the study: Aged between 18 and 49, the donors were a couple of women and three men.

Under the authors' procedure: For the immunoSEQ data, sequences were junction-only without quality scores, so filtering differed. Measured with immunoSEQ multiplex PCR; TCRdb has only the in-frame clones, and not every one. The V and J calls and clone size come from that table; D and trimming were worked out from the DNA. This table holds about 2.1 million clones, around 93% found once. Terminally differentiated effector memory CD45RA+ cells were excluded by CCR7 positive selection of CD45RO-negative cells. CDR1 MNHEY and CDR2 SMNVEV come from the germline V gene (reference sequence). The CDR3 covers 15 residues. Trimming removed 2 bases from V and 3 bases from J, with 11 bases in between.

This TCR was sampled from a man between 18 and 29 years old in good health. Some clones in this sample may be carry-over from other donors' samples. The sample taken for sequencing was naive CD8+ T cells from PBMCs. V and J are TRBV27 and TRBJ1-3; TRBD1 might be the D (6 bases). DNA for the CDR3: TGTGCCAGCAGTTTACTGGGGGCAGGTGGAAACACCATATATTTT. Its translation: CASSLLGAGGNTIYF.